This TCR beta chain was sequenced in a study of monozygotic twins with inflammatory bowel disease. Findings and limits, study-wide: The sharing of clonotypes with others was lower in IBD patients than in healthy twins, especially with disease activity. Any single strong signal or clonotype tied to IBD lacked support.

About this clonotype: No antigen is known for it.

After re-calling the 5' RACE reads, TCRdb lists one entry per CDR3 protein, DNA absent. The sample spans approximately 120,000 distinct CDR3 sequences; the ten largest clones claim roughly 12%. This CDR3 region has 18 residues. Germline CDR1 MNHEY, CDR2 SVGAGI. Sequenced sample: blood. This chain connects TRBV6-5 to TRBJ2-2; absent DNA, TCRdb's TRBD1 call cannot be checked. The TCR sequence derives from a human donor with ulcerative colitis or Crohn's disease, or a healthy co-twin of an affected twin (not recorded which). This CDR3 reads CASSSTIDRTLDTGELFF.